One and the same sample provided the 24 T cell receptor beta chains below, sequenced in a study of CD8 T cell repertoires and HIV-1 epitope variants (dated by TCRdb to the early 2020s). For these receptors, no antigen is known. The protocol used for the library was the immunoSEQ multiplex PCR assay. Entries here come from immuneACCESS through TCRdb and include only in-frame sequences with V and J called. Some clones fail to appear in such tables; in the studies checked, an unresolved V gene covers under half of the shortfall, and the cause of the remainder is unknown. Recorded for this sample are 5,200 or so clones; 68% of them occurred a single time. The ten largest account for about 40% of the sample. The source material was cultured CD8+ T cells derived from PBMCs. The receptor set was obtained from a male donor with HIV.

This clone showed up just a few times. Here the CDR3 DNA reads TGTGCCAGCAGTTTGGACATCCACGAGCAGTACTTC. It encodes CASSLDIHEQYF. The genes are TRBV28 and TRBJ2-7, with D possibly TRBD1 on 5 matching bases. The CDR3 runs 12 residues. CDR1 and CDR2 (germline): MDHEN, SYDVKM. V was clipped by 3 bases and J by 5 bases, with 8 bases between them.

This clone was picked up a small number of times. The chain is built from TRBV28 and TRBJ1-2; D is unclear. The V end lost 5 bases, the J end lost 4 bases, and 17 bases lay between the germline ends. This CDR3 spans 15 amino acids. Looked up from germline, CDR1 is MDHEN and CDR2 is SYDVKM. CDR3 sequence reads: CASSPSAWRVYGYTF. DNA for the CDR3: TGTGCCAGCAGTCCTTCGGCGTGGAGGGTCTATGGCTACACCTTC.

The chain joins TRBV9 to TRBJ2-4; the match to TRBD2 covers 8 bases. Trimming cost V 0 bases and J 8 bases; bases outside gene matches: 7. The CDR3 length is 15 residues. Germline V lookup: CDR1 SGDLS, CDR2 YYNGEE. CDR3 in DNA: TGTGCCAGCAGCGTAGCTCCCAGCGGGGGCGACATTCAGTACTTC. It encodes CASSVAPSGGDIQYF.

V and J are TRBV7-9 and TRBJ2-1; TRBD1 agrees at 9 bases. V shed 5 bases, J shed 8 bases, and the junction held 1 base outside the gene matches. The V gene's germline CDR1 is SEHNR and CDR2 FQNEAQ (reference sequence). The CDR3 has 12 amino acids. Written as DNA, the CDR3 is TGTGCCAGCAGCGGGACAGGGTATGAGCAGTTCTTC. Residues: CASSGTGYEQFF. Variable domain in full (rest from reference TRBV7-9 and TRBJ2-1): DTGVSQNPRHKITKRGQNVTFRCDPISEHNRLYWYRQTLGQGPEFLTYFQNEAQLEKSRLLSDRFSAERPKGSFSTLEIQRTEQGDSAMYLCASSGTGYEQFFGPGTRLTVL.

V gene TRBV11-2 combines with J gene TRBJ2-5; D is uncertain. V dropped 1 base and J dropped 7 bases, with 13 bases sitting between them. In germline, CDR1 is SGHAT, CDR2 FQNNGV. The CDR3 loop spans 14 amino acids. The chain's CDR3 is CASSLVGSPGTQYF. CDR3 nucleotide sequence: TGTGCCAGCAGCTTAGTTGGCTCCCCGGGGACCCAGTACTTC.

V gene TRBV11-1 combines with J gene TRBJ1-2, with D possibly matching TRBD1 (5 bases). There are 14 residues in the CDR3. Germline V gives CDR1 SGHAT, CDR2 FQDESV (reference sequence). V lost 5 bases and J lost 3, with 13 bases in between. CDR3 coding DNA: TGTGCCAGCAGCCCTGGGACTTCTGACTATGGCTACACCTTC. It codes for CASSPGTSDYGYTF.

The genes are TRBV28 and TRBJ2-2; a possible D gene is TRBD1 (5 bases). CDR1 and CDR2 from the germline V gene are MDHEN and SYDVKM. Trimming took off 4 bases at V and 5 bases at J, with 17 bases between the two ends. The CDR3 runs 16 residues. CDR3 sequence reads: CASSSRWGERTGELFF. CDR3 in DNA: TGTGCCAGCAGTTCTCGATGGGGCGAACGGACCGGGGAGCTGTTTTTT. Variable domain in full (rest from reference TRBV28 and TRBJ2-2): DVKVTQSSRYLVKRTGEKVFLECVQDMDHENMFWYRQDPGLGLRLIYFSYDVKMKEKGDIPEGYSVSREKKERFSLILESASTNQTSMYLCASSSRWGERTGELFFGEGSRLTVL.

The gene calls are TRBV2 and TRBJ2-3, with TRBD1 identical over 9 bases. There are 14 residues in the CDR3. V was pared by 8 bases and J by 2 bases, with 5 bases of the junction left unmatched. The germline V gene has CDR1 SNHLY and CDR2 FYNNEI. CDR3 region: CASRRTGDTDTQYF. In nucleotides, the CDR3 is TGTGCCAGCCGCCGGACAGGGGACACAGATACGCAGTATTTT.

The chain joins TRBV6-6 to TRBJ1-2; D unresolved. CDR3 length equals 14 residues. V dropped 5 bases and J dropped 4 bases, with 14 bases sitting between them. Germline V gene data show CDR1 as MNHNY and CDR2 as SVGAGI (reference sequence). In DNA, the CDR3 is TGTGCCAGCAGTCGTGGGAGAAAGACCTATGGCTACACCTTC. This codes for CASSRGRKTYGYTF.

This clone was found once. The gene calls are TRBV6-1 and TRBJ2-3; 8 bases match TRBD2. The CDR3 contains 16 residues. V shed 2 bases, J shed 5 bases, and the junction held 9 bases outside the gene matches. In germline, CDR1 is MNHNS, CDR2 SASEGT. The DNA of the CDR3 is TGTGCCAGCAGTGAAAGTCCAGCGGGAGAGGGAGATACGCAGTATTTT. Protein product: CASSESPAGEGDTQYF.

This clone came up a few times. CDR3 DNA sequence: TGTGCCAGCAGCCACATTAAGGGGCGCGACACCGGGGAGCTGTTTTTT. This sequence encodes CASSHIKGRDTGELFF. This chain links TRBV7-9 with TRBJ2-2, with D possibly TRBD1 on 5 matching bases. V was shortened by 5 bases and J by 3 bases, with 16 bases between the two germline ends. Looked up from germline, CDR1 is SEHNR and CDR2 is FQNEAQ (reference sequence). The CDR3 sequence is 16 residues long.

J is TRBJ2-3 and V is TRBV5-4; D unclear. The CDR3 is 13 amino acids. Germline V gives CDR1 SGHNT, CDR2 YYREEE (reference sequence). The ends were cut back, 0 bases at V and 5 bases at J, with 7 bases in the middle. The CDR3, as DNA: TGTGCCAGCAGCTTGGCCGTTGGAGATACGCAGTATTTT. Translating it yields CASSLAVGDTQYF.

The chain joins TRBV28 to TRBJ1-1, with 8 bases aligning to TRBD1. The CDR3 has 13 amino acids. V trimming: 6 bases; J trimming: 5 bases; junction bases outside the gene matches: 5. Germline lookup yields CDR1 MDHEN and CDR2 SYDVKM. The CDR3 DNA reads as TGTGCCAGCAGATCGACAGGGGTGACTGAAGCTTTCTTT. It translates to CASRSTGVTEAFF. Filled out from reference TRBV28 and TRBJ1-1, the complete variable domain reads DVKVTQSSRYLVKRTGEKVFLECVQDMDHENMFWYRQDPGLGLRLIYFSYDVKMKEKGDIPEGYSVSREKKERFSLILESASTNQTSMYLCASRSTGVTEAFFGQGTRLTVV.

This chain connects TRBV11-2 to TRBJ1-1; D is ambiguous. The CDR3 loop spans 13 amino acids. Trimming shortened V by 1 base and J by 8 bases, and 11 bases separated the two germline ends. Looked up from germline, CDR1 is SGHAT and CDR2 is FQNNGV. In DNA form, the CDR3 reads TGTGCCAGCAGCTTAGGAGCACTGGGAGAAGCTTTCTTT. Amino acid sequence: CASSLGALGEAFF.

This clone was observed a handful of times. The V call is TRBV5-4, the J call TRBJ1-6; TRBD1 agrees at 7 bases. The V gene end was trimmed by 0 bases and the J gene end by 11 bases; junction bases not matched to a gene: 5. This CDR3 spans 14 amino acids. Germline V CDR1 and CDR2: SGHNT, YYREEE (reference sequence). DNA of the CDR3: TGTGCCAGCAGCTTGGGGAGGGGGCTAACACCCCTCCACTTT. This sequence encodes CASSLGRGLTPLHF.

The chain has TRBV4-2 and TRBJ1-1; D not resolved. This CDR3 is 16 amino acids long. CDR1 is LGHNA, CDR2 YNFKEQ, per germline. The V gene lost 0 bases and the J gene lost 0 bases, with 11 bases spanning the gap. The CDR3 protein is CASSQDVQSMNTEAFF. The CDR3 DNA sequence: TGTGCCAGCAGCCAAGACGTCCAAAGCATGAACACTGAAGCTTTCTTT.

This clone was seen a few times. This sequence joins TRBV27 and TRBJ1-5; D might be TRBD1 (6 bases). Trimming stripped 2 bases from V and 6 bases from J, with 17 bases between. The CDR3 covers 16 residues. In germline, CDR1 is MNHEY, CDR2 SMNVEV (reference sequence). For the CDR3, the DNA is TGTGCCAGCAGTTTAAGCGCCCGCAGGGGCGGTCAGCCCCAGCATTTT. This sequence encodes CASSLSARRGGQPQHF.

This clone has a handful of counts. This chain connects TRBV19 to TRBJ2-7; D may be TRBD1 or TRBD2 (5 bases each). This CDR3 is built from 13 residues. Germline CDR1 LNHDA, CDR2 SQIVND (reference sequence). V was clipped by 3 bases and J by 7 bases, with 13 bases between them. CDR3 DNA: TGTGCCAGTAGTATCTATAGTTGGGGGGAGCAGTACTTC. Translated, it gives CASSIYSWGEQYF.

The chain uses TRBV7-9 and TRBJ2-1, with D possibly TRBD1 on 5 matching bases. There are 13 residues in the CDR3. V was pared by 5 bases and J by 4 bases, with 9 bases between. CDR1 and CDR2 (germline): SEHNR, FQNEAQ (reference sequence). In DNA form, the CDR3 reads TGTGCCAGCAGCACCACAGGTTACAATGAGCAGTTCTTC. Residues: CASSTTGYNEQFF.

CDR3 nucleotide sequence: TGTGCCAGCAGCCCCGGGGCCCTAGCCAAAAACATTCAGTACTTC. Residues: CASSPGALAKNIQYF. The chain carries TRBV7-2 and TRBJ2-4, with D possibly called TRBD1 or TRBD2 (5 bases each). Per the germline V gene, CDR1 is SGHTA and CDR2 is FQGNSA. The CDR3 contains 15 residues. The V gene lost 5 bases and the J gene lost 0 bases, with 11 bases spanning the gap.

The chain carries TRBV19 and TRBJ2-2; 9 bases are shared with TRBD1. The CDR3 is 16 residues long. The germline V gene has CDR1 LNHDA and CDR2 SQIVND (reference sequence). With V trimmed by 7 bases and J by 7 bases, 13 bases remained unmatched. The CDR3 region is CASIQTGTGFVGELFF. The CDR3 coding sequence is TGTGCCAGTATTCAAACCGGGACAGGGTTCGTCGGGGAGCTGTTTTTT.

The CDR3 sequence is CASSEFQAGVIDTQYF. As DNA, the CDR3 is TGTGCCAGCAGTGAATTCCAAGCGGGAGTGATAGATACGCAGTATTTT. The chain employs TRBV25-1 and TRBJ2-3, with 8 bases identical to TRBD2. Germline trimming cut 1 base from V and 5 bases from J; bases unmatched to any gene: 8. Germline CDR1 reads MGHDK; CDR2 reads SYGVNS. The CDR3 consists of 16 residues.

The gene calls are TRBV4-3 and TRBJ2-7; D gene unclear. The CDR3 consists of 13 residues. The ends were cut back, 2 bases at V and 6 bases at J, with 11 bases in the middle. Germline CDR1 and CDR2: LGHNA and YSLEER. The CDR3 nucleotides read TGCGCCAGCAGCCAATTTGCAGAGTGCGAGCAGTACTTC. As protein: CASSQFAECEQYF.

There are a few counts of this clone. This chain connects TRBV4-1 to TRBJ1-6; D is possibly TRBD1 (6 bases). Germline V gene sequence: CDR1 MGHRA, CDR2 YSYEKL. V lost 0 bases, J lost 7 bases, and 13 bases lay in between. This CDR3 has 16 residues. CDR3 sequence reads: CASSQDTGARNSPLHF. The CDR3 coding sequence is TGCGCCAGCAGCCAAGATACGGGGGCCAGGAATTCACCCCTCCACTTT.